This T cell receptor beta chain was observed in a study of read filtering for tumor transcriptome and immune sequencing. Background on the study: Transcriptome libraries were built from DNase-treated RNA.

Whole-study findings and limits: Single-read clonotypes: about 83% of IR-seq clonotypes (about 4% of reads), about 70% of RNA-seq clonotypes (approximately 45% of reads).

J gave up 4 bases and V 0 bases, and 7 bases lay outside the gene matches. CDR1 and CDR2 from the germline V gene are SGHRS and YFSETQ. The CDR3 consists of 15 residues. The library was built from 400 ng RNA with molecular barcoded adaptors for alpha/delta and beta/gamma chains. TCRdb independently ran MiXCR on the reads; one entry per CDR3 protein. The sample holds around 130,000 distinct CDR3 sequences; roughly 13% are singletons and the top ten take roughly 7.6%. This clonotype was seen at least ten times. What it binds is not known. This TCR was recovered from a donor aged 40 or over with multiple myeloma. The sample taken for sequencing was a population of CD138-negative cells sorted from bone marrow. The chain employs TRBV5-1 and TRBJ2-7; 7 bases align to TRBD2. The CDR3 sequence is CASSLVASGAYEQYF. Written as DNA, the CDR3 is TGCGCCAGCAGCTTGGTGGCTAGCGGAGCTTACGAGCAGTACTTC.